This TCR beta chain comes out of a study of long-term antiretroviral therapy in people with HIV. The CDR3 is 15 amino acids. V was shortened by 1 base and J by 2 bases, with 11 bases between the two germline ends. Germline assignment: CDR1 SGHKS and CDR2 YYEKEE (reference sequence). Version v3.0 of the immunoSEQ assay was performed at survey level. This table comes from immunoSEQ multiplex PCR, and its TCRdb copy is limited to in-frame clones, with some not included. The sample holds some 35,000 clones; about 80% are singletons and the top ten take around 6.5%. Cryopreserved PBMC samples of about 0.95-10 million cells were used for DNA extraction.

This specimen was unsorted PBMCs, taken 0.6 years after starting antiretroviral therapy. This TCR derives from a young man with HIV. The chain uses TRBV5-5 and TRBJ2-3; perhaps TRBD2 as D (5 bases). CDR3: CASSLTTTNTDTQYF. CDR3 DNA sequence: TGTGCCAGCAGCTTGACGACTACCAACACAGATACGCAGTATTTT.